The sequence of this T cell receptor beta chain was determined in a study of early T cells in non-severe SARS-CoV-2 infection. Looking at the study overall: Chains stayed unpaired after sequencing of bulk RNA from unsorted whole blood.

This clonotype was picked up a small number of times. Its specificity is unknown. Whole-study results and caveats: Database matching using VDJdb favored anti-spike CD8 responses, with private and CD4 specificities left missing.

Per the germline V gene, CDR1 is DFQATT and CDR2 is SNEGSKA (reference sequence). The CDR3 covers 11 residues. With 6 bases clipped from V and 15 bases from J, the junction kept 9 bases outside the gene matches. Attachment of unique molecular identifiers was made to individual cDNA molecules. Each CDR3 protein gets one entry after TCRdb re-called the 5' RACE reads with MiXCR. The table records tens of thousands of distinct CDR3 sequences, under 15% of them present only once. The receptor's source is an adult who was a healthcare worker with PCR-confirmed SARS-CoV-2 infection or an uninfected control (not recorded which). V is TRBV20-1 and J is TRBJ1-4; 8 nucleotides match TRBD1. The specimen sequenced was whole blood. CDR3 in DNA: TGCAGTGCCCCCCGGGACAGGAAAATGTTTTTT. Residues: CSAPRDRKMFF.